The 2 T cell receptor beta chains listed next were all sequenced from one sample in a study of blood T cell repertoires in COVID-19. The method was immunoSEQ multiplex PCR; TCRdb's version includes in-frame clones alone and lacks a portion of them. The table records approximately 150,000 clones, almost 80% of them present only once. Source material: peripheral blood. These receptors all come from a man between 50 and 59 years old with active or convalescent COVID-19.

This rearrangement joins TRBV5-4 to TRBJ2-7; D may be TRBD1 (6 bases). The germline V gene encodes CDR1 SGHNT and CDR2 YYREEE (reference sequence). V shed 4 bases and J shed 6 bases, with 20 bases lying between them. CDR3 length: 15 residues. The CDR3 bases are TGTGCCAGCAGCATTGTGGGGGCCGGGACATTCGAGCAGTACTTC. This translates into CASSIVGAGTFEQYF.

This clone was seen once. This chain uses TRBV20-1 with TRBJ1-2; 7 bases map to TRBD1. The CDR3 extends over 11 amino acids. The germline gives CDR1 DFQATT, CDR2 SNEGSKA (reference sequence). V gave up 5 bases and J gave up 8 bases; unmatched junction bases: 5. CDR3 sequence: CSALRGTGYTF. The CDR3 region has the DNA TGCAGTGCTCTCAGGGGGACGGGCTACACCTTC.